Presented here are 8 T cell receptor beta chains from one specimen sequenced in a study of T cells in Graves' hyperthyroidism and ophthalmopathy. RNA transcripts yielded amplified TCR beta CDR3 regions. A first-round RT-PCR of the TCR CDR3 used the HTBI primer set. TCRdb ran MiXCR on the multiplex PCR reads and lists one entry per CDR3 protein. The sample gives roughly 510,000 distinct CDR3 sequences, approximately 48% of which show up once; approximately 44% is in the top ten. Sequenced material: peripheral blood or thyroid tissue (not recorded which). These receptors originate from an adult woman with Graves' disease, either hyperthyroidism or ophthalmopathy (not recorded which).

This clonotype was counted ten times or more. This rearrangement joins TRBV29-1 to TRBJ2-7, with a possible D match to TRBD2 (5 bases). V was trimmed by 6 bases and J by 2 bases, leaving 14 bases between them. In germline, CDR1 is SQVTM, CDR2 ANQGSEA. The CDR3 extends over 13 amino acids. CDR3 amino acids: CSVVGLPAYEQYF. The CDR3 bases are TGCAGCGTCGTCGGACTCCCCGCCTACGAGCAGTACTTC.

This rearrangement joins TRBV7-2 to TRBJ1-2; the D is unclear. V lost 5 bases to trimming and J lost 7 bases, with 20 bases between them. Germline loops: CDR1 SGHTA, CDR2 FQGNSA. The CDR3 totals 15 residues. The CDR3 loop is CASSPRGLGPGGYTF. CDR3 coding DNA: TGTGCCAGCAGCCCTCGCGGGCTGGGCCCCGGTGGCTACACCTTC. Based on the CDR3 plus reference TRBV7-2 and TRBJ1-2, the full variable domain is GAGVSQSPSNKVTEKGKDVELRCDPISGHTALYWYRQSLGQGLEFLIYFQGNSAPDKSGLPSDRFSAERTGGSVSTLTIQRTQQEDSAVYLCASSPRGLGPGGYTFGSGTRLTVV.

The chain joins TRBV29-1 to TRBJ1-5; no reliable D call. This CDR3 has 13 residues. Trimming took 1 base from V and 2 from J, leaving 6 bases between them. Germline V gene data show CDR1 as SQVTM and CDR2 as ANQGSEA. CDR3 nucleotides: TGCAGCGTTGAAGGGGTAGGCAATCAGCCCCAGCATTTT. This translates into CSVEGVGNQPQHF.

This clonotype showed up just a few times. Just one base apart from a much larger clone, this may be a read error. The gene calls are TRBV10-3 and TRBJ1-5, with 7 bases identical to TRBD1. This CDR3 region has 15 residues. Germline V lookup: CDR1 ENHRY, CDR2 SYGVKD. Germline trimming cut 5 bases from V and 4 bases from J; bases unmatched to any gene: 8. CDR3: CAISPTRTGNQPQHF. In DNA form, the CDR3 reads TGTGCCATCAGTCCCACGAGGACAGGTAATCAGCCCCAGCATTTT.

This clonotype was counted between two and nine times. This chain uses TRBV20-1 with TRBJ1-1; D is unresolved. V lost 3 bases, J lost 0 bases, and 11 bases lay in between. The CDR3 covers 14 residues. Germline V gene lookup returns CDR1 DFQATT and CDR2 SNEGSKA (reference sequence). This CDR3 reads CSASRLRMNTEAFF. The DNA for the CDR3 is TGCAGTGCTAGTCGACTGAGGATGAACACTGAAGCTTTCTTT.

Turning to this clonotype: A read error may explain this, as a much larger clone is one base away. The V call is TRBV11-1, the J call TRBJ2-5, with TRBD2 identical over 10 bases. The germline V gene has CDR1 SGHAT and CDR2 FQDESV (reference sequence). After removal of 7 bases from V and 3 bases from J, the junction contained 5 bases not matched to a gene. The CDR3 is 14 amino acids. CDR3 sequence reads: CASNILAGEETQYF. CDR3 DNA: TGTGCCAGCAACATTCTAGCGGGAGAAGAGACCCAGTACTTC.

This clonotype was counted many times. The chain uses TRBV2 and TRBJ1-4, with 9 bases matching TRBD1. This CDR3 is 14 amino acids long. The V gene end was trimmed by 4 bases and the J gene end by 7 bases; junction bases not matched to a gene: 4. Germline-derived CDR1 and CDR2 are SNHLY and FYNNEI. The CDR3 region has the DNA TGTGCCAGCAGTGTCAACAGGGGGCGTGAAAAACTGTTTTTT. As protein: CASSVNRGREKLFF.

The CDR3 DNA sequence: TGTGCCAGCAGCCTGTATTTGGTTGATCAGCCCCAGCATTTT. Protein product: CASSLYLVDQPQHF. The chain couples TRBV7-2 to TRBJ1-5; D is unresolved. The V gene lost 5 bases and the J gene lost 5 bases, with 13 bases spanning the gap. Germline V gene data show CDR1 as SGHTA and CDR2 as FQGNSA. CDR3 length: 14 amino acids.